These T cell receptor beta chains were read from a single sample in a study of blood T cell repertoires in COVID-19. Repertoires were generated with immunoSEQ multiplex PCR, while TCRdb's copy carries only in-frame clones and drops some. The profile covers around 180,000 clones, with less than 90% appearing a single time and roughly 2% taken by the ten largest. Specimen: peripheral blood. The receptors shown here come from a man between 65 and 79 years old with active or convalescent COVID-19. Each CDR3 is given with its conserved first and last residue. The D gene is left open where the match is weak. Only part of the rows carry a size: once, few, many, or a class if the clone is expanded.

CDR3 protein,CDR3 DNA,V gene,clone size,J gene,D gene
CASSQQGDLYEQYF,TGTGCCAGCAGCCAACAGGGGGATCTATACGAGCAGTACTTC,TRBV6-5,-,TRBJ2-7,TRBD1
CASSDGGYYGYTF,TGTGCCAGCAGTGACGGAGGATACTATGGCTACACCTTC,TRBV6-6,-,TRBJ1-2,-
CASSFSRVFTDGYTF,TGTGCCAGCAGCTTCAGCAGGGTCTTCACGGATGGCTACACCTTC,TRBV11-2,-,TRBJ1-2,-
CASSGGQYQETQYF,TGTGCCAGCAGTGGGGGCCAGTACCAAGAGACCCAGTACTTC,TRBV2,once,TRBJ2-5,-
CASSPQGAQGYTF,TGCGCCAGCAGCCCTCAAGGGGCCCAAGGCTACACCTTC,TRBV5-1,-,TRBJ1-2,-
CASSPQRWLVPETQYF,TGTGCCAGCAGCCCCCAACGGTGGCTAGTTCCAGAGACCCAGTACTTC,TRBV11-2,-,TRBJ2-5,-
CASSSGTGGNQPQHF,TGTGCCAGCAGCTCCGGGACAGGGGGCAATCAGCCCCAGCATTTT,TRBV6-5,-,TRBJ1-5,TRBD1
CASSHVGPYEQYF,TGTGCCAGCAGCCATGTGGGGCCCTACGAGCAGTACTTC,TRBV14,-,TRBJ2-7,-
CASSAWDRGRADTQYF,TGTGCCAGCAGCGCCTGGGACAGGGGGCGTGCAGATACGCAGTATTTT,TRBV9,-,TRBJ2-3,TRBD1
CSVGQVNEQFF,TGCAGCGTTGGACAAGTCAATGAGCAGTTCTTC,TRBV29-1,-,TRBJ2-1,-
CATSVGASTDTQYF,TGTGCCACCAGTGTAGGGGCTAGCACAGATACGCAGTATTTT,TRBV24-1,once,TRBJ2-3,-
CASSRRQGWEQYF,TGCGCCAGCAGCCGTCGACAGGGCTGGGAGCAGTACTTC,TRBV5-1,-,TRBJ2-7,TRBD1
CASSYPPQTGKNYGYTF,TGTGCCAGCAGTTACCCCCCTCAGACAGGGAAGAACTATGGCTACACCTTC,TRBV6-2/TRBV6-3,-,TRBJ1-2,TRBD1
CASSQSRGGELFF,TGCGCCAGCAGCCAAAGTAGGGGGGGGGAGCTGTTTTTT,TRBV4-3,-,TRBJ2-2,-
CASTVRVTSEAFF,TGTGCCAGCACCGTGAGGGTTACCTCCGAAGCTTTCTTT,TRBV6-5,-,TRBJ1-1,-
CASSQGLVNQPQHF,TGCGCCAGCAGCCAAGGGCTAGTCAATCAGCCCCAGCATTTT,TRBV4-3,-,TRBJ1-5,-
CASSLGLAGDSYNEQFF,TGTGCCAGCAGCTTAGGACTAGCGGGAGACTCCTACAATGAGCAGTTCTTC,TRBV7-6,-,TRBJ2-1,TRBD2
CASNSNPGQNIQYF,TGTGCCAGCAATAGTAATCCAGGCCAGAACATTCAGTACTTC,TRBV19,-,TRBJ2-4,-
CATSDGRDRAVGEQFF,TGTGCCACCAGTGATGGCCGGGACAGGGCAGTCGGTGAGCAGTTCTTC,TRBV24-1,-,TRBJ2-1,TRBD1
CASSFGHSTNEKLFF,TGCGCCAGCAGCTTCGGACACTCAACTAATGAAAAACTGTTTTTT,TRBV5-1,-,TRBJ1-4,-
CASSPGTSGGGRGIQYF,TGTGCCAGCAGCCCCGGGACTAGCGGGGGGGGTAGGGGCATTCAGTACTTC,TRBV7-2,-,TRBJ2-4,TRBD2
CASSQLQGIQPQHF,TGTGCCAGCAGTCAATTACAGGGGATCCAGCCCCAGCATTTT,TRBV6-5,few,TRBJ1-5,TRBD1
CASSGGLAGGEGGELFF,TGTGCCAGCAGTGGGGGACTAGCGGGAGGAGAGGGCGGGGAGCTGTTTTTT,TRBV6-1,-,TRBJ2-2,TRBD2
CASSKTGMQYF,TGTGCCAGCAGTAAGACAGGGATGCAGTATTTT,TRBV27,-,TRBJ2-3,TRBD1
CAWSGAGVSYEQYF,TGTGCCTGGAGTGGGGCGGGAGTCTCCTACGAGCAGTACTTC,TRBV30,once,TRBJ2-7,TRBD2
CASRAGGANEQFF,TGTGCCAGCAGAGCGGGTGGAGCCAATGAGCAGTTCTTC,TRBV6-5,-,TRBJ2-1,-
CASSYPPGLAGQQYF,TGTGCCAGCAGTTACCCCCCGGGACTAGCGGGACAGCAGTACTTC,TRBV6-2/TRBV6-3,-,TRBJ2-7,TRBD2
CASSLPGTARSRGYTF,TGTGCCAGCAGCTTGCCCGGGACAGCCCGTTCGCGTGGCTACACCTTC,TRBV11-2,many,TRBJ1-2,TRBD1
CASSPGTSGGSYNEQFF,TGCGCCAGCAGCCCTGGGACTAGCGGGGGCTCCTACAATGAGCAGTTCTTC,TRBV5-1,-,TRBJ2-1,TRBD2
CASSPRTVNLAGGSSGANVLTF,TGTGCCAGCAGCCCTAGGACCGTTAACCTAGCGGGAGGTTCTTCTGGGGCCAACGTCCTGACTTTC,TRBV9,-,TRBJ2-6,TRBD2
CASTPAGSFREQFF,TGTGCCAGCACCCCAGCGGGATCCTTCCGTGAGCAGTTCTTC,TRBV28,-,TRBJ2-1,TRBD2
CASSLRGQSTDTQYF,TGTGCCAGCAGTTTAAGGGGACAAAGCACAGATACGCAGTATTTT,TRBV27,-,TRBJ2-3,-
CASSATSGRVETQYF,TGTGCCAGCAGTGCCACTAGCGGGAGAGTGGAGACCCAGTACTTC,TRBV28,-,TRBJ2-5,TRBD2
CASSTGAGNSPLHF,TGCGCCAGCAGCACAGGGGCGGGGAATTCACCCCTCCACTTT,TRBV5-1,once,TRBJ1-6,TRBD1
CASKGLAGGPGEQYF,TGTGCCAGCAAGGGATTAGCGGGAGGGCCTGGGGAGCAGTACTTC,TRBV6-5,-,TRBJ2-7,TRBD2
CASSFNRDTKNYEQYF,TGCGCCAGCAGCTTCAACCGGGACACAAAAAACTACGAGCAGTACTTC,TRBV5-1,-,TRBJ2-7,-
CASTFYEKLFF,TGTGCCAGCACCTTTTATGAAAAACTGTTTTTT,TRBV27,-,TRBJ1-4,-
CASSPRHRVTGDSPLHF,TGTGCCAGCTCACCACGTCACAGGGTCACAGGAGACTCACCCCTCCACTTT,TRBV18,-,TRBJ1-6,-
CASSVSGSTDTQYF,TGCGCCAGCAGCGTCTCCGGGTCCACAGATACGCAGTATTTT,TRBV5-1,-,TRBJ2-3,-
CSVGVGGQGNEQYF,TGCAGCGTGGGCGTGGGGGGACAGGGGAACGAGCAGTACTTC,TRBV29-1,-,TRBJ2-7,TRBD1
CASRVQRRVTDTQYF,TGTGCCAGCAGGGTCCAGCGGCGGGTCACAGATACGCAGTATTTT,TRBV2,few,TRBJ2-3,-
CASSKHYSNQPQHF,TGTGCCAGCTCCAAACACTATAGCAATCAGCCCCAGCATTTT,TRBV6-5,-,TRBJ1-5,-
CASFPDRVSTEAFF,TGTGCCAGCTTTCCGGACAGAGTGAGCACTGAAGCTTTCTTT,TRBV18,once,TRBJ1-1,-
CASSLDFSGGGEDHEQYF,TGTGCCAGCAGCTTAGATTTTAGCGGGGGGGGAGAAGATCACGAGCAGTACTTC,TRBV11-2,-,TRBJ2-7,TRBD2
CATGAGPNTDTQYF,TGCGCCACCGGAGCGGGTCCCAACACAGATACGCAGTATTTT,TRBV10-2,-,TRBJ2-3,-
CASSEVQGQRSPLHF,TGTGCCAGCAGTGAAGTTCAGGGACAACGTTCACCCCTCCACTTT,TRBV6-1,-,TRBJ1-6,-
CASSGNGLAGEQYF,TGCGCCAGCAGTGGTAACGGACTAGCAGGGGAGCAGTACTTC,TRBV10-1,few,TRBJ2-7,TRBD2
CASSQDGPQRLETQYF,TGCGCCAGCAGCCAAGATGGGCCCCAAAGGTTAGAGACCCAGTACTTC,TRBV4-1,once,TRBJ2-5,-
CASSSTGALNYGYTF,TGTGCCAGCAGTTCGACAGGGGCCTTGAACTATGGCTACACCTTC,TRBV28,-,TRBJ1-2,TRBD1
CASSATGNHSPLHF,TGTGCCAGCAGTGCGACAGGGAATCATTCACCCCTCCACTTT,TRBV27,-,TRBJ1-6,TRBD1
CASSKGATEAFF,TGTGCCAGCAGCAAAGGGGCTACTGAAGCTTTCTTT,TRBV7-9,-,TRBJ1-1,-
CASSLAGAGGVGDTQYF,TGTGCCAGCAGCTTGGCCGGTGCGGGGGGCGTAGGAGATACGCAGTATTTT,TRBV5-4,-,TRBJ2-3,TRBD2
CASSTSHRGSYNEQFF,TGTGCCAGCAGTACCAGCCACCGAGGCTCCTACAATGAGCAGTTCTTC,TRBV28,-,TRBJ2-1,-
CASSPEGGDNSPLHF,TGTGCCAGCAGCCCCGAGGGGGGGGATAATTCACCCCTCCACTTT,TRBV7-2,-,TRBJ1-6,-
CASSSFTEAFF,TGTGCCAGCAGTTCATTCACTGAAGCTTTCTTT,TRBV6-5,-,TRBJ1-1,-
CASSPQGLRARYEQYF,TGTGCCAGCAGTCCTCAGGGGCTTAGGGCTCGCTACGAGCAGTACTTC,TRBV28,-,TRBJ2-7,-
CASSSSGSGDYSYNEQFF,TGTGCCAGCAGTTCCTCGGGTAGCGGGGATTACTCCTACAATGAGCAGTTCTTC,TRBV6-2/TRBV6-3,-,TRBJ2-1,TRBD2
CASSVDGRENTEAFF,TGTGCCAGCAGCGTAGATGGACGGGAGAACACTGAAGCTTTCTTT,TRBV9,-,TRBJ1-1,-
CASSMRDSYSPLHF,TGTGCCAGTAGTATGAGGGACAGTTATTCACCCCTCCACTTT,TRBV19,-,TRBJ1-6,TRBD1
CASSSGQHEETQYF,TGTGCCAGCAGTTCCGGACAGCACGAAGAGACCCAGTACTTC,TRBV28,-,TRBJ2-5,-